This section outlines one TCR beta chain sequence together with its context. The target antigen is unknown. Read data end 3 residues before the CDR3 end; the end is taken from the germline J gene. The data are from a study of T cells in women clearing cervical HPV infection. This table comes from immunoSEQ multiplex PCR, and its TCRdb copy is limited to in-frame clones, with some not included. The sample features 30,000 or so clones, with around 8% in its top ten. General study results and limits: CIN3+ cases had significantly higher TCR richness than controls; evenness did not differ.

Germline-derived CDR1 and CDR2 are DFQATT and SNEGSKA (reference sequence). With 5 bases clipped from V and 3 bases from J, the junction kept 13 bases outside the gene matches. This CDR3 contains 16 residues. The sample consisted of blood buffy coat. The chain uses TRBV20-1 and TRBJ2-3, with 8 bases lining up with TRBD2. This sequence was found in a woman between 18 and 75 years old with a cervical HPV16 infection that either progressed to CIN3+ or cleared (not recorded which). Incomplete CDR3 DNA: TGCAGTGCTCCGCCAAAGACTAGCGTGCGGACAGATACG. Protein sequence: CSAPPKTSVRTDT. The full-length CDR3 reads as CSAPPKTSVRTDTQYF.